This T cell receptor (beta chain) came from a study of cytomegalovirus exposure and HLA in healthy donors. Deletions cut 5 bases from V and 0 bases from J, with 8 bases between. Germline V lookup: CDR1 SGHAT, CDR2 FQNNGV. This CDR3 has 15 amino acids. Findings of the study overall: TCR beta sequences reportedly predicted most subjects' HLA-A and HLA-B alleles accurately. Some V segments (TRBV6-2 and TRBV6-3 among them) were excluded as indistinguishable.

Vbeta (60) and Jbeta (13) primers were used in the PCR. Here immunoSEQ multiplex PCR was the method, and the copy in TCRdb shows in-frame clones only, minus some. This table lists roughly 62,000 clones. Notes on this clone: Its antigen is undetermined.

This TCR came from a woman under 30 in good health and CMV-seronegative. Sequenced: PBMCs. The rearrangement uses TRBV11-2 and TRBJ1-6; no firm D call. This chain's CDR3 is CASSRVSSYNSPLHF. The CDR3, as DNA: TGTGCCAGCAGCCGGGTCAGCTCCTATAATTCACCCCTCCACTTT.